The clone carrying this T cell receptor (beta chain) was counted once. Its antigen is not identified. The entry originates in a study of cytomegalovirus exposure and HLA in healthy donors. Regarding the study as a whole: A classifier reportedly called cytomegalovirus status with high sensitivity and specificity. One cluster of highly shared sequence variants probably arose as a sequencing artifact. Researchers counted 180 or so TCR beta chains as cytomegalovirus-associated.

The PCR contained 60 Vbeta and 13 Jbeta primers. Clones were sequenced by immunoSEQ multiplex PCR, and TCRdb holds only the in-frame ones, with some missing. The sample lists roughly 180,000 clones, nearly 80% occurring once. J was trimmed by 4 bases and V by 4 bases; bases with no gene match: 6. Germline V gene data show CDR1 as MNHNY and CDR2 as SVGAGI (reference sequence). The CDR3 has 16 residues. The chain recombines TRBV6-6 with TRBJ1-6; TRBD1 matches at 8 bases. Sequencing used PBMCs. The clonotype was recovered from a female donor in good health and CMV-seronegative. CDR3 sequence: CASSSGTGAYNSPLHF. The CDR3 DNA reads as TGTGCCAGCAGTTCAGGGACAGGAGCTTATAATTCACCCCTCCACTTT.